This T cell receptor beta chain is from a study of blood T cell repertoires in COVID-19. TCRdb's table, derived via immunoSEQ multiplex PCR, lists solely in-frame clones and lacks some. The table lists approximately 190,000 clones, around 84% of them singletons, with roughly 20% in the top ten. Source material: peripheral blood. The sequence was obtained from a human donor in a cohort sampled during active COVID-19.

The CDR3 region is CASSHRQGSSANVLTF. CDR3 sequence (DNA): TGTGCCAGTAGTCATAGACAGGGCTCCAGTGCCAACGTCCTGACTTTC. The chain uses TRBV19 and TRBJ2-6, with TRBD1 identical over 7 bases. CDR3 length: 16 residues. The germline CDR1 and CDR2 sequences are LNHDA and SQIVND (reference sequence). The trim removed 5 bases at V and 7 bases at J, leaving 11 bases unmatched.